This TCR beta chain was observed in a study of vaccination effects on CD4 cells after COVID-19. Whole-study findings and limits: Both infection-induced and vaccine-induced clones contracted markedly at late post-vaccination timepoints.

The assay was immunoSEQ multiplex PCR, and TCRdb's table has in-frame clones only and misses some. The sample shows fewer than 50,000 clones, about 80% of them seen only once. Germline CDR1 SGHVS, CDR2 FQNEAQ. V lost 5 bases, J lost 6 bases, and 14 bases lay in between. CDR3 length: 15 amino acids. ViraFEST assay sequencing came after antigen-specific CD4+ T cells were expanded with viral peptide pools. It was after around 10 days of culture that CD4+ T cells were isolated. Participants were given two doses of BNT162b2 or mRNA-1273 vaccine. Details on this clone: Its antigen is still unknown.

V gene TRBV7-8 combines with J gene TRBJ1-6; D not certain. This receptor was obtained from a human donor who received a COVID-19 vaccine. Some clones in this sample may be carry-over from other donors' samples. The sequences come from CD4+ T cells from PBMCs cultured with HCoV-NL63 spike peptides, collected after COVID-19 vaccination. CDR3 sequence reads: CASSPGAPGNSPLHF. For the CDR3, the DNA is TGTGCCAGCAGCCCAGGCGCTCCCGGTAATTCACCCCTCCACTTT.